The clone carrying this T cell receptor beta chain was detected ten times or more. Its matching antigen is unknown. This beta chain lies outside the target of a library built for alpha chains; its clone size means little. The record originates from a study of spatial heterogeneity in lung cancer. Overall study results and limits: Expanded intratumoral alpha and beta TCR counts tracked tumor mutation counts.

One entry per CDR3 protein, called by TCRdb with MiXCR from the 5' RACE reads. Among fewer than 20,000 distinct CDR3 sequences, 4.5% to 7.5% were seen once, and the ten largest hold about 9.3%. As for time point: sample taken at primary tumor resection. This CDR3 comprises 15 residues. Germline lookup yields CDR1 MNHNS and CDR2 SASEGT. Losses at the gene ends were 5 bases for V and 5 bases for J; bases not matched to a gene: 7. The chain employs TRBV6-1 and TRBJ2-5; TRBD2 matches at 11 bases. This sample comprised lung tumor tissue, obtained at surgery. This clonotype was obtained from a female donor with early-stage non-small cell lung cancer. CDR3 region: CASSLTSGIRETQYF. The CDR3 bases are TGTGCCAGCAGTTTGACTAGCGGGATTCGGGAGACCCAGTACTTC.